The next 30 T cell receptor beta chains were all read from a single sample in a study of cytotoxic CD8 clonotypes in ibrutinib-treated CLL. Using immunoSEQ multiplex PCR, the repertoire was profiled, and TCRdb retains in-frame clones only, with some absent. Of tens of thousands of clones listed, under 70% are singletons. Sequences were derived from PBMCs, sampled after 12 months of ibrutinib treatment. The receptors stem from a human donor with chronic lymphocytic leukemia.

This clone was counted only a few times. The chain recombines TRBV7-2 with TRBJ1-1, with 7 bases lining up with TRBD1. The CDR3 sequence is 14 residues long. The V gene end was trimmed by 2 bases and the J gene end by 4 bases; junction bases not matched to a gene: 4. Germline CDR1 and CDR2: SGHTA and FQGNSA. The CDR3 DNA sequence: TGTGCCAGCAGCTTACACAGGGGAGTCACTGAAGCTTTCTTT. This encodes CASSLHRGVTEAFF.

The chain joins TRBV7-2 to TRBJ2-1, with D perhaps being TRBD1 or TRBD2 (6 bases each). Deletions cut 5 bases from V and 8 bases from J, with 16 bases between. This CDR3 spans 14 amino acids. Germline V CDR1 and CDR2: SGHTA, FQGNSA. CDR3 DNA sequence: TGTGCCAGCAGCCACCAGGCCGGGGGCTATGAGCAGTTCTTC. Translated: CASSHQAGGYEQFF.

The J gene is TRBJ2-3, the V gene TRBV29-1; 11 bases align to TRBD2. V was pared by 4 bases and J by 4 bases, with 4 bases of the junction left unmatched. CDR1 is SQVTM, CDR2 ANQGSEA, per germline. The CDR3 has 14 residues. The CDR3 loop is CSVATSGGADTQYF. The DNA of the CDR3 is TGCAGCGTTGCTACTAGCGGGGGAGCAGATACGCAGTATTTT.

DNA of the CDR3: TGCGCCAGCAGCCAAGCAGGGGTAACTGAAGCTTTCTTT. Amino acid sequence: CASSQAGVTEAFF. The V gene is TRBV4-3, the J gene TRBJ1-1; TRBD1 might be the D (6 bases). There are 13 residues in the CDR3. Trimming took 1 base from V and 5 from J, leaving 8 bases between them. Germline V gene sequence: CDR1 LGHNA, CDR2 YSLEER.

V gene TRBV5-6 combines with J gene TRBJ1-4; 7 nucleotides match TRBD1. With V trimmed by 2 bases and J by 4 bases, 5 bases remained unmatched. The length of the CDR3 is 15 residues. Germline V CDR1 and CDR2: SGHDT, YYEEEE. The CDR3 nucleotides read TGTGCCAGCAGCTTACCGGGACAGCTTAATGAAAAACTGTTTTTT. Translated: CASSLPGQLNEKLFF.

The rearrangement joins TRBV6-1 to TRBJ2-7, with 9 positions matching TRBD1. The V segment lost 1 base and the J segment 4 bases; nucleotides outside the gene matches: 5. The length of the CDR3 is 15 residues. The germline V gene encodes CDR1 MNHNS and CDR2 SASEGT. In nucleotides, the CDR3 is TGTGCCAGCAGTGAAGTTACAGGGGGCCTGTACGAGCAGTACTTC. This codes for CASSEVTGGLYEQYF.

A few counts support this clone. The CDR3 here is CASQGKGLNYEQYF. Here the CDR3 DNA reads TGTGCCAGCCAGGGTAAGGGGTTGAACTACGAGCAGTACTTC. The gene calls are TRBV7-9 and TRBJ2-7; possibly TRBD1 for D (5 bases). The germline V gene encodes CDR1 SEHNR and CDR2 FQNEAQ (reference sequence). Trimming shortened V by 8 bases and J by 3 bases, and 17 bases separated the two germline ends. The CDR3 length is 14 residues.

This CDR3 is CASSRASGLAGNEQYF. For the CDR3, the DNA is TGTGCCAGCAGCCGGGCTTCGGGACTAGCGGGCAACGAGCAGTACTTC. This chain links TRBV5-4 with TRBJ2-7; 12 nucleotides match TRBD2. Germline values: CDR1 SGHNT, CDR2 YYREEE (reference sequence). Losses at the gene ends were 4 bases for V and 5 bases for J; bases not matched to a gene: 10. This CDR3 has 16 amino acids. The entire variable domain, with the rest obtained from reference TRBV5-4 and TRBJ2-7, is as follows: ETGVTQSPTHLIKTRGQQVTLRCSSQSGHNTVSWYQQALGQGPQFIFQYYREEENGRGNFPPRFSGLQFPNYSSELNVNALELDDSALYLCASSRASGLAGNEQYFGPGTRLTVT.

The sample holds one count of this clone. CDR3 bases: TGTGCCAGCAGCTTTTGGGTGCGAGGGAGCTCTGGAAACACCATATATTTT. It is translated as CASSFWVRGSSGNTIYF. The chain is built from TRBV7-2 and TRBJ1-3; D remains ambiguous. The ends were cut back, 3 bases at V and 0 bases at J, with 15 bases in the middle. Per the germline V gene, CDR1 is SGHTA and CDR2 is FQGNSA. The CDR3 has 17 amino acids.

V gene TRBV6-4 combines with J gene TRBJ2-1; D not certain. The CDR3 consists of 16 residues. The V gene lost 2 bases and the J gene lost 2 bases, with 13 bases spanning the gap. Germline CDR1 is MRHNA and CDR2 is SNTAGT. CDR3: CASSDPNTLPYNEQFF. The DNA for the CDR3 is TGTGCCAGCAGTGACCCAAATACCCTTCCCTACAATGAGCAGTTCTTC.

The chain joins TRBV6-6 to TRBJ1-1; D call uncertain. Trimming took 3 bases from V and 5 from J, leaving 4 bases between them. There are 11 residues in the CDR3. CDR1 and CDR2 (germline): MNHNY, SVGAGI (reference sequence). The CDR3 loop reads CASSYITEAFF. CDR3 nucleotides: TGTGCCAGCAGTTATATAACTGAAGCTTTCTTT.

V gene TRBV29-1 combines with J gene TRBJ1-5; TRBD1 matches at 10 bases. The germline V gene has CDR1 SQVTM and CDR2 ANQGSEA. The junction had 5 bases not matched to a gene; V was cut back by 7 bases and J by 5 bases. This CDR3 spans 13 amino acids. CDR3 loop: CSAQDRGDQPQHF. CDR3 bases: TGCAGCGCCCAGGACAGGGGGGATCAGCCCCAGCATTTT.

J is TRBJ2-7 and V is TRBV6-5; TRBD1 agrees at 7 bases. V dropped 7 bases and J dropped 3; count of bases not matched to a gene: 3. The germline CDR1 and CDR2 sequences are MNHEY and SVGAGI. The CDR3 is 12 amino acids. CDR3 sequence (DNA): TGTGCCAGCAACAACAGGGGCTACGAGCAGTACTTC. Translating gives CASNNRGYEQYF.

The gene calls are TRBV6-5 and TRBJ1-4; a weak D match, TRBD1 (5 bases). CDR1 and CDR2 (germline): MNHEY, SVGAGI. The CDR3 has 14 residues. V was trimmed by 3 bases and J by 6 bases, leaving 11 bases between them. Here the CDR3 reads CASSYLGGDEKLFF. The CDR3 nucleotides read TGTGCCAGCAGTTATCTTGGGGGGGATGAAAAACTGTTTTTT.

The gene calls are TRBV30 and TRBJ2-5; 11 bases line up with TRBD2. Germline values: CDR1 GTSNPN, CDR2 SVGIG (reference sequence). With 2 bases clipped from V and 2 bases from J, the junction kept 4 bases outside the gene matches. This CDR3 has 15 amino acids. CDR3 DNA: TGTGCCTGGAGTACTAGCGGGGGAACACAAGAGACCCAGTACTTC. It encodes CAWSTSGGTQETQYF.

This clone was observed a few times. The gene calls are TRBV9 and TRBJ1-1; D is uncertain. Looked up from germline, CDR1 is SGDLS and CDR2 is YYNGEE. This CDR3 region has 16 residues. The V and J ends lost 1 base and 5 bases respectively, with 18 bases between them. The CDR3 reads CASSVSSNGVKTEAFF. The CDR3 DNA is TGTGCCAGCAGCGTATCGTCCAATGGGGTAAAGACTGAAGCTTTCTTT.

CDR3 region: CSHRCPTGDEKLFF. The CDR3 DNA is TGCAGCCACAGGTGCCCGACAGGGGATGAAAAACTGTTTTTT. The gene calls are TRBV29-1 and TRBJ1-4; 8 bases fit TRBD1. The CDR3 is made up of 14 amino acids. Germline V lookup: CDR1 SQVTM, CDR2 ANQGSEA. V shed 8 bases, J shed 6 bases, and the junction held 11 bases outside the gene matches.

V usage is TRBV5-1 and J usage is TRBJ1-5, with unresolved D. V was clipped by 0 bases and J by 1 base, with 8 bases between them. Germline V gene sequence: CDR1 SGHRS, CDR2 YFSETQ. This CDR3 is built from 15 residues. The CDR3: CASSLGPTSNQPQHF. The CDR3 coding sequence is TGCGCCAGCAGCTTGGGACCGACCAGCAATCAGCCCCAGCATTTT.

V is TRBV6-1 and J is TRBJ2-1, with unresolved D. V was trimmed by 3 bases and J by 6 bases, leaving 9 bases between them. The CDR3 is 13 residues long. Germline CDR1 is MNHNS and CDR2 is SASEGT. The CDR3 DNA sequence: TGTGCCAGCAGTGATGGGGTTAGCAATGAGCAGTTCTTC. Amino acid sequence: CASSDGVSNEQFF.

The chain has TRBV11-2 and TRBJ2-7, with 8 bases aligning to TRBD1. CDR1 and CDR2 (germline): SGHAT, FQNNGV. J lost 0 bases, V lost 5 bases, and 12 bases had no gene match. This CDR3 comprises 17 residues. The CDR3 is CASSPRGRGPLSYEQYF. DNA of the CDR3: TGTGCCAGCAGCCCCAGGGGCAGGGGGCCCCTCTCCTACGAGCAGTACTTC.

This clone was detected only a few times. J is TRBJ1-1 and V is TRBV7-2; D possibly corresponds to TRBD1 (5 bases). CDR3 length: 15 amino acids. Trimming cost V 2 bases and J 3 bases, with 13 bases left between them. Germline V gene lookup returns CDR1 SGHTA and CDR2 FQGNSA. The CDR3 reads CASSLIWGGDTEAFF. The DNA for the CDR3 is TGTGCCAGCAGCTTAATCTGGGGAGGGGACACTGAAGCTTTCTTT.

The gene calls are TRBV9 and TRBJ1-2; weak D call: TRBD1 (5 bases). The CDR3 loop spans 12 amino acids. Looked up from germline, CDR1 is SGDLS and CDR2 is YYNGEE. The ends were cut back, 0 bases at V and 8 bases at J, with 8 bases in the middle. In DNA, the CDR3 is TGTGCCAGCAGCGTAGCCTCAGGGGGCTACACCTTC. This gives the protein CASSVASGGYTF.

The V gene is TRBV5-6, the J gene TRBJ2-1; TRBD1 matches at 7 bases. The CDR3 loop spans 12 amino acids. From germline, CDR1 is SGHDT and CDR2 YYEEEE. The trim removed 4 bases at V and 9 bases at J, leaving 4 bases unmatched. The CDR3 bases are TGTGCCAGCAGCCAACCAGGGGGTGAGCAGTTCTTC. Its protein is CASSQPGGEQFF.

J is TRBJ1-1 and V is TRBV7-3; D is possibly TRBD1 (6 bases). Trimming took off 3 bases at V and 0 bases at J, with 8 bases between the two ends. The CDR3 is 14 residues long. Germline V gene sequence: CDR1 SGHTA, CDR2 FQGTGA. CDR3 DNA sequence: TGTGCCAGCAGCTTGACAGGCGTGAACACTGAAGCTTTCTTT. Translated: CASSLTGVNTEAFF.

The chain employs TRBV2 and TRBJ2-7, with a weak D call TRBD1 (6 bases). The CDR3 has 12 residues. Germline CDR1 and CDR2: SNHLY and FYNNEI. The V and J ends lost 7 bases and 6 bases respectively, with 13 bases between them. CDR3 sequence: CASTSYRVEQYF. The CDR3 nucleotides read TGTGCCAGCACTTCGTACAGGGTCGAGCAGTACTTC.

The chain joins TRBV7-6 to TRBJ1-5; D uncertain. Deletions cut 1 base from V and 4 bases from J, with 8 bases between. The CDR3 loop spans 14 amino acids. Looked up from germline, CDR1 is SGHVS and CDR2 is FNYEAQ. The CDR3 coding sequence is TGTGCCAGCAGCTTAGGGGGTCCTAATCAGCCCCAGCATTTT. It translates to CASSLGGPNQPQHF.

This clone showed up just a few times. J is TRBJ1-1 and V is TRBV11-3; D call uncertain. The germline CDR1 and CDR2 sequences are SGHNT and YENEEA. The CDR3 consists of 12 residues. V gave up 3 bases and J gave up 3 bases, with 5 bases separating them. CDR3 loop: CASSFSDTEAFF. CDR3 in DNA: TGTGCCAGCAGCTTCAGTGACACTGAAGCTTTCTTT.

The rearrangement uses TRBV10-3 and TRBJ2-1; the D gene is possibly TRBD2 (6 bases). The CDR3 loop spans 14 amino acids. The germline gives CDR1 ENHRY, CDR2 SYGVKD. Trimming left V 1 base short and J 5 bases short, with 9 bases between. The CDR3 region is CAISEWDLNNEQFF. The CDR3 DNA follows: TGTGCCATCAGTGAGTGGGACTTAAACAATGAGCAGTTCTTC.

The genes are TRBV5-5 and TRBJ2-7; TRBD1 agrees at 9 bases. The CDR3 extends over 15 amino acids. From germline, CDR1 is SGHKS and CDR2 YYEKEE (reference sequence). V was clipped by 4 bases and J by 4 bases; unmatched bases: 9. CDR3 coding DNA: TGTGCCAGCAGCCTTGGAGGACAGGGGTATTACGAGCAGTACTTC. Translation: CASSLGGQGYYEQYF.

This clone occurred a few times. The chain combines TRBV6-5 with TRBJ2-7; either TRBD1 or TRBD2 may supply D (5 bases each). Germline-derived CDR1 and CDR2 are MNHEY and SVGAGI. The V end lost 1 base, the J end lost 7 bases, and 5 bases lay between the germline ends. The CDR3 totals 11 residues. DNA for the CDR3: TGTGCCAGCAGTTACTGGGGGGAGCAGTACTTC. It translates to CASSYWGEQYF.